Sequencing of this T cell receptor (beta chain) was carried out in a study of PD-1 blockade in classical Hodgkin lymphoma. In regard to this clone: What it binds is not known.

Findings and limits, study-wide: CD4+ but not CD8+ TCR diversity rose significantly by C4D1. The authors excluded patients who started nivolumab under 1 year after ASCT.

Sequencing was performed with immunoSEQ multiplex PCR; in TCRdb, only in-frame clones are kept and a portion is missing. The sample holds tens of thousands of clones, nearly 90% seen once. Germline V gene sequence: CDR1 SGHRS, CDR2 YFSETQ. V lost 4 bases to trimming and J lost 8 bases, with 6 bases between them. The CDR3 has 11 amino acids. The time point was: cycle 4 day 1 (C4D1), after 6 weeks of nivolumab. With no exception, relapse followed autologous stem cell transplantation in all patients, and brentuximab vedotin exposure varied. Complete response, partial response or progressive disease constituted the best responses recorded.

This sample comprised peripheral blood mononuclear cells (PBMCs), obtained before the fourth cycle of nivolumab. The receptor was derived from a human donor with classical Hodgkin lymphoma. The V call is TRBV5-1, the J call TRBJ1-4; a weak D match, TRBD1 (5 bases). CDR3 nucleotide sequence: TGCGCCAGCAGCGAGGGGGAAAAACTGTTTTTT. Its translation: CASSEGEKLFF.